The clone carrying this T cell receptor beta chain has just a few counts. Antigen unknown. The data were taken from a study of T cell responses to AZD1222 COVID-19 vaccine. Germline loops: CDR1 SGHRS, CDR2 YFSETQ. CDR3 length equals 13 residues. V gave up 2 bases and J gave up 4 bases, with 9 bases separating them. General observations from the study: The repertoires were collected only after the peak T cell response. Dominant CD4 TCR responses targeted spike regions 160-218 and 743-854. White British donors predominated, females outnumbered males, and clonal diversity was possibly underestimated.

The protocol was immunoSEQ multiplex PCR, while the TCRdb copy is restricted to in-frame clones and leaves out a portion. The data hold around 110,000 clones, with 80% to 85% observed a single time. This chain connects TRBV5-1 to TRBJ1-2; D is undetermined. The sequence was collected from an adult in good health. Material: peripheral blood, obtained on day 0 of AZD1222 vaccination. CDR3 region: CASSFFGAYGYTF. CDR3 DNA: TGCGCCAGCAGCTTCTTTGGAGCCTATGGCTACACCTTC.